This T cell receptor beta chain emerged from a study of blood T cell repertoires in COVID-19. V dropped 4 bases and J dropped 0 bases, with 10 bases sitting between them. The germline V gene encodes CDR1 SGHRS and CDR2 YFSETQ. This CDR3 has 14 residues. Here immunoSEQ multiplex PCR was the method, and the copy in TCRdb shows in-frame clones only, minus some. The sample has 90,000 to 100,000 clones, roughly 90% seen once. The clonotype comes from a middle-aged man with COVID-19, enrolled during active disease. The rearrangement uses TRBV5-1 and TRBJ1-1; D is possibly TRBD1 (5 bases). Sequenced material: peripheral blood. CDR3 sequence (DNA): TGCGCCAGCAGCGCGGACATTTTGAACACTGAAGCTTTCTTT. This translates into CASSADILNTEAFF. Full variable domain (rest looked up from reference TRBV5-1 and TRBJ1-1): KAGVTQTPRYLIKTRGQQVTLSCSPISGHRSVSWYQQTPGQGLQFLFEYFSETQRNKGNFPGRFSGRQFSNSRSEMNVSTLELGDSALYLCASSADILNTEAFFGQGTRLTVV.